The 4 T cell receptor beta chains below all came from one sample that was sequenced in a study of technical replicates of blood from a handful of donors. Clones were sequenced by immunoSEQ multiplex PCR, and TCRdb holds only the in-frame ones, with some missing. There are about 69,000 clones in the sample; 75% to 90% occur only once, and 3.5% to 5% lies in the top ten. Sequenced material: PBMCs. These receptors all stem from a human donor in good health. Some clones in this sample may be carry-over from other donors' samples.

The chain is built from TRBV2 and TRBJ2-6; perhaps TRBD1 as D (7 bases). Germline V lookup: CDR1 SNHLY, CDR2 FYNNEI. CDR3 length: 17 residues. With 9 bases removed from V and 2 bases from J, the gap between germline ends came to 20 bases. The CDR3: CARRQGWDSAGANVLTF. In DNA, the CDR3 is TGTGCCAGACGACAGGGTTGGGACTCCGCTGGGGCCAACGTCCTGACTTTC.

The chain uses TRBV21-1 and TRBJ1-2; the table's D call, TRBD1, has no DNA check behind it. TRBV21-1 is a known pseudogene. The CDR3 is made up of 15 amino acids. Written as DNA, the CDR3 is TGTGCCAGCATCCCTAGTCGACAGGGGAACTATGGCTACACCTTC. The encoded protein is CASIPSRQGNYGYTF.

V gene TRBV18 combines with J gene TRBJ1-4, with D perhaps TRBD1 (5 bases). Germline V lookup: CDR1 KGHSH, CDR2 LQKENI. The CDR3 is made up of 14 amino acids. Trimming shortened V by 2 bases and J by 2 bases, and 6 bases separated the two germline ends. DNA of the CDR3: TGTGCCAGCTCACCAGGGGCGACTAATGAAAAACTGTTTTTT. Protein sequence: CASSPGATNEKLFF.

The chain recombines TRBV21-1 with TRBJ2-1; TRBD2, the table's D call, lacks a check against the DNA. TRBV21-1 is an annotated pseudogene. This CDR3 has 16 residues. CDR3 DNA sequence: TGTGCCAGCACCCAACGGGCTAGCGAGCACTACAATGAGCAGTTCTTC. It encodes CASTQRASEHYNEQFF.